The 27 T cell receptor beta chains below come from one sample, sequenced in a study of blood T cell repertoires in COVID-19. Measured with immunoSEQ multiplex PCR; TCRdb has only the in-frame clones, and not every one. The sample shows more than 35,000 clones, about 80% of them seen only once. Source material: peripheral blood. Receptors were obtained from a man between 45 and 60 years old with active or convalescent COVID-19.

The rearrangement links TRBV3-1 (or the pseudogene TRBV3-2) to TRBJ1-3, with TRBD1 matching over 10 bases. The CDR3 has 19 residues. Germline V CDR1 and CDR2: LGHDT, YNNKEL (reference sequence). Losses at the gene ends were 4 bases for V and 4 bases for J; bases not matched to a gene: 16. CDR3: CASSPKSIVTGGWGNTIYF. The CDR3 nucleotides are TGTGCCAGCAGCCCAAAGTCAATTGTGACAGGGGGCTGGGGAAACACCATATATTTT.

J is TRBJ2-5 and V is TRBV3-1 (or the pseudogene TRBV3-2); TRBD1 is a possible D gene (6 bases). V gave up 5 bases and J gave up 6 bases, with 19 bases separating them. CDR1 and CDR2 (germline): LGHDT, YNNKEL (reference sequence). This CDR3 is 15 amino acids long. CDR3 in amino acids: CASSEGQTMGKTQYF. CDR3 sequence (DNA): TGTGCCAGCAGCGAAGGACAGACCATGGGAAAGACCCAGTACTTC.

The J gene is TRBJ2-7, the V gene TRBV18; 9 nucleotides match TRBD1. The trim removed 4 bases at V and 3 bases at J, leaving 4 bases unmatched. The CDR3 runs 14 residues. Germline CDR1 and CDR2: KGHSH and LQKENI. The CDR3, as DNA: TGTGCCAGCTCACAGCGGGGACAGGGCTACGAGCAGTACTTC. Protein product: CASSQRGQGYEQYF.

The chain joins TRBV19 to TRBJ2-2; TRBD2 is a possible D gene (5 bases). Germline CDR1 LNHDA, CDR2 SQIVND (reference sequence). Deletions cut 3 bases from V and 3 bases from J, with 8 bases between. The CDR3 totals 14 residues. In DNA form, the CDR3 reads TGTGCCAGTAGTATTGCTAGCCACACCGGGGAGCTGTTTTTT. Translation gives CASSIASHTGELFF. The full variable domain, its missing parts supplied by reference TRBV19 and TRBJ2-2, is DGGITQSPKYLFRKEGQNVTLSCEQNLNHDAMYWYRQDPGQGLRLIYYSQIVNDFQKGDIAEGYSVSREKKESFPLTVTSAQKNPTAFYLCASSIASHTGELFFGEGSRLTVL.

This sequence joins TRBV2 and TRBJ2-7, with TRBD1 identical over 8 bases. CDR3 length equals 13 residues. Germline CDR1 SNHLY, CDR2 FYNNEI. V gave up 6 bases and J gave up 5 bases; unmatched junction bases: 6. CDR3 nucleotide sequence: TGTGCCAGCAGCCAGGACAGGGCCCACGAGCAGTACTTC. Encoded protein: CASSQDRAHEQYF. The variable domain in full, with the rest retrieved from reference TRBV2 and TRBJ2-7, is EPEVTQTPSHQVTQMGQEVILRCVPISNHLYFYWYRQILGQKVEFLVSFYNNEISEKSEIFDDQFSVERPDGSNFTLKIRSTKLEDSAMYFCASSQDRAHEQYFGPGTRLTVT.

The genes are TRBV5-6 and TRBJ2-5; no clear D. The CDR3 runs 14 residues. V lost 2 bases, J lost 2 bases, and 10 bases lay in between. CDR1 and CDR2 from the germline V gene are SGHDT and YYEEEE. The CDR3, as DNA: TGTGCCAGCAGCTTATTAGGAGAACAAGAGACCCAGTACTTC. It is translated as CASSLLGEQETQYF.

The V gene is TRBV11-2, the J gene TRBJ2-1, with 14 bases aligning to TRBD2. The CDR3 has 15 residues. Germline V CDR1 and CDR2: SGHAT, FQNNGV. V was clipped by 5 bases and J by 9 bases; unmatched bases: 6. The CDR3, as DNA: TGTGCCAGCAGCCAGGGACTAGCGGGGGCAGCTGAGCAGTTCTTC. This sequence encodes CASSQGLAGAAEQFF.

V and J are TRBV3-1 (or the pseudogene TRBV3-2) and TRBJ2-1; 7 nucleotides align to TRBD2. In germline, CDR1 is LGHDT, CDR2 YNNKEL (reference sequence). Trimming at V came to 3 bases and at J to 8 bases, leaving 10 bases not matched to a gene. CDR3 size: 15 residues. The CDR3 DNA follows: TGTGCCAGCAGCCATGAACCGGGAGGCCAGGATGAGCAGTTCTTC. This translates into CASSHEPGGQDEQFF.

This chain connects TRBV6-1 to TRBJ2-3; D unclear. CDR1 is MNHNS and CDR2 is SASEGT in the germline V gene. CDR3 length equals 14 residues. V shed 2 bases and J shed 6 bases, with 12 bases lying between them. The CDR3 region has the DNA TGTGCCAGCAGTGAATCTGAGGAAGTCGATACGCAGTATTTT. Its protein is CASSESEEVDTQYF.

The gene calls are TRBV11-2 and TRBJ2-7; a possible D gene is TRBD1 (5 bases). Trimming stripped 1 base from V and 3 bases from J, with 7 bases between. Per germline, CDR1 SGHAT and CDR2 FQNNGV. This CDR3 is built from 13 residues. CDR3 amino acids: CASSLGGNYEQYF. The CDR3, as DNA: TGTGCCAGCAGCTTAGGGGGCAACTACGAGCAGTACTTC.

The J gene is TRBJ2-3, the V gene TRBV4-1; 8 bases align to TRBD2. Looked up from germline, CDR1 is MGHRA and CDR2 is YSYEKL. The junction had 14 bases not matched to a gene; V was cut back by 0 bases and J by 6 bases. The CDR3 contains 18 residues. CDR3 in amino acids: CASSQDPRGGPPTDTQYF. The CDR3 nucleotides are TGCGCCAGCAGCCAAGATCCCCGGGGGGGCCCCCCCACCGATACGCAGTATTTT.

The chain uses TRBV5-4 and TRBJ1-2; 7 bases line up with TRBD1. This CDR3 has 13 amino acids. Germline CDR1 is SGHNT and CDR2 is YYREEE (reference sequence). Unmatched junction bases numbered 3, after V lost 5 bases and J lost 2 bases. CDR3 DNA: TGTGCCAGCAGGGAGACAGGGAACTATGGCTACACCTTC. This translates into CASRETGNYGYTF.

V gene TRBV6-5 combines with J gene TRBJ2-1; 9 nucleotides line up with TRBD2. The CDR3 consists of 15 residues. With V trimmed by 2 bases and J by 8 bases, 7 bases remained unmatched. CDR1 is MNHEY, CDR2 SVGAGI, per germline. CDR3: CASSYAGGRDDEQFF. The CDR3 nucleotides read TGTGCCAGCAGTTACGCGGGGGGGAGGGATGATGAGCAGTTCTTC.

The chain combines TRBV9 with TRBJ1-1; D possibly corresponds to TRBD1 (5 bases). Germline CDR1 SGDLS, CDR2 YYNGEE. V lost 2 bases, J lost 0 bases, and 8 bases lay in between. The CDR3 sequence is 14 residues long. The CDR3 region is CASSVMGLNTEAFF. The CDR3 DNA is TGTGCCAGCAGCGTGATGGGGCTGAACACTGAAGCTTTCTTT. The whole variable domain, remainder taken from reference TRBV9 and TRBJ1-1, is DSGVTQTPKHLITATGQRVTLRCSPRSGDLSVYWYQQSLDQGLQFLIQYYNGEERAKGNILERFSAQQFPDLHSELNLSSLELGDSALYFCASSVMGLNTEAFFGQGTRLTVV.

V is TRBV9 and J is TRBJ2-1, with D perhaps matching TRBD2 (6 bases). Trimming took off 3 bases at V and 7 bases at J, with 11 bases between the two ends. Germline V gene data show CDR1 as SGDLS and CDR2 as YYNGEE. The CDR3 runs 13 residues. The CDR3 loop is CASSGGVGNEQFF. The CDR3 nucleotides read TGTGCCAGCAGCGGCGGGGTAGGGAATGAGCAGTTCTTC. Looking up the rest from reference TRBV9 and TRBJ2-1 gives the full variable domain: DSGVTQTPKHLITATGQRVTLRCSPRSGDLSVYWYQQSLDQGLQFLIQYYNGEERAKGNILERFSAQQFPDLHSELNLSSLELGDSALYFCASSGGVGNEQFFGPGTRLTVL.

The J gene is TRBJ2-6, the V gene TRBV19; 11 bases line up with TRBD1. V shed 8 bases, J shed 0 bases, and the junction held 12 bases outside the gene matches. Germline CDR1 reads LNHDA; CDR2 reads SQIVND (reference sequence). This CDR3 region has 19 residues. The CDR3 protein is CASRDRGVRKPSGANVLTF. The CDR3 bases are TGTGCCAGTCGGGACAGGGGGGTACGTAAACCCTCTGGGGCCAACGTCCTGACTTTC. Using reference TRBV19 and TRBJ2-6 for the parts outside the CDR3, the full variable domain is DGGITQSPKYLFRKEGQNVTLSCEQNLNHDAMYWYRQDPGQGLRLIYYSQIVNDFQKGDIAEGYSVSREKKESFPLTVTSAQKNPTAFYLCASRDRGVRKPSGANVLTFGAGSRLTVL.

This clone has just one count. This chain uses TRBV7-7 with TRBJ2-3, with 15 bases aligning to TRBD2. CDR1 is SSHAT and CDR2 is FNYEAQ in the germline V gene (reference sequence). Germline trimming cut 5 bases from V and 0 bases from J; bases unmatched to any gene: 9. The CDR3 extends over 19 amino acids. The CDR3 DNA reads as TGTGCCAGCAGCGTCCCGGGACTAGCGGGGGGCGATAGCACAGATACGCAGTATTTT. Amino acids: CASSVPGLAGGDSTDTQYF.

The chain couples TRBV29-1 to TRBJ1-2; 7 nucleotides agree with TRBD1. The CDR3 runs to 14 residues. V gave up 0 bases and J gave up 8 bases; unmatched junction bases: 9. Germline CDR1 SQVTM, CDR2 ANQGSEA. The DNA of the CDR3 is TGCAGCGTTGAAGAGGCCAGGGGGGTCAAGGGCTACACCTTC. Its protein product is CSVEEARGVKGYTF.

The chain recombines TRBV5-1 with TRBJ1-2; tentative D call: TRBD1 (6 bases). Deletions cut 0 bases from V and 5 bases from J, with 11 bases between. The germline gives CDR1 SGHRS, CDR2 YFSETQ. This CDR3 is built from 14 residues. CDR3 amino acids: CASSLDRAVYGYTF. The DNA for the CDR3 is TGCGCCAGCAGCTTGGACAGGGCGGTATATGGCTACACCTTC.

The chain carries TRBV24-1 and TRBJ2-7; D might be TRBD1 (6 bases). The CDR3 runs to 16 residues. Germline CDR1 and CDR2: KGHDR and SFDVKD. Trimming took 3 bases from V and 0 from J, leaving 14 bases between them. CDR3 DNA sequence: TGTGCCACCAGTGATCCCCGGACAGATACCTCCTACGAGCAGTACTTC. Protein: CATSDPRTDTSYEQYF.

The V gene is TRBV18, the J gene TRBJ1-5; 7 bases align to TRBD1. Unmatched junction bases numbered 4, after V lost 0 bases and J lost 5 bases. Germline CDR1 KGHSH, CDR2 LQKENI. The CDR3 covers 15 residues. Here the CDR3 DNA reads TGTGCCAGCTCACCACCAGGACAGGAGCATCAGCCCCAGCATTTT. Translation: CASSPPGQEHQPQHF.

Only a few counts were recorded for this clone. The chain recombines TRBV7-9 with TRBJ1-1, with D perhaps matching TRBD1 (5 bases). CDR1 and CDR2 from the germline V gene are SEHNR and FQNEAQ (reference sequence). The CDR3 is 14 residues long. V gave up 2 bases and J gave up 2 bases, with 9 bases separating them. In DNA form, the CDR3 reads TGTGCCAGCAGCTTACAGGGCATTAACACTGAAGCTTTCTTT. As protein: CASSLQGINTEAFF. Full variable domain (outside the CDR3, taken from reference TRBV7-9 and TRBJ1-1): DTGVSQNPRHKITKRGQNVTFRCDPISEHNRLYWYRQTLGQGPEFLTYFQNEAQLEKSRLLSDRFSAERPKGSFSTLEIQRTEQGDSAMYLCASSLQGINTEAFFGQGTRLTVV.

The V and J genes are TRBV27 and TRBJ1-1, with 7 bases fitting TRBD1. Germline CDR1 reads MNHEY; CDR2 reads SMNVEV (reference sequence). There are 14 residues in the CDR3. Trimming took 6 bases from V and 1 from J; bases not matched to a gene: 5. The CDR3 reads CASSRGDRNTEAFF. The CDR3, as DNA: TGTGCCAGCAGCCGAGGGGACAGGAACACTGAAGCTTTCTTT.

The table lists this clone with a count of one. This chain connects TRBV25-1 to TRBJ1-1, with D unclear. Per germline, CDR1 MGHDK and CDR2 SYGVNS. Trimming removed 4 bases from V and 7 bases from J, with 16 bases in between. CDR3 length: 14 amino acids. CDR3 loop: CASSATGRMGEAFF. In DNA, the CDR3 is TGTGCCAGCAGTGCTACCGGGAGAATGGGTGAAGCTTTCTTT.

The genes are TRBV5-4 and TRBJ1-6, with D hard to call. The CDR3 is made up of 15 amino acids. Trimming took off 3 bases at V and 0 bases at J, with 7 bases between the two ends. Per the germline V gene, CDR1 is SGHNT and CDR2 is YYREEE (reference sequence). CDR3 nucleotide sequence: TGTGCCAGCAGCTCGCGGAGCTCCTATAATTCACCCCTCCACTTT. This translates into CASSSRSSYNSPLHF.

The V gene is TRBV24-1, the J gene TRBJ2-1; perhaps TRBD1 as D (6 bases). The CDR3 length is 13 residues. Trimming took 0 bases from V and 8 from J, leaving 7 bases between them. Looked up from germline, CDR1 is KGHDR and CDR2 is SFDVKD. The CDR3 reads CATSDLEGDEQFF. The CDR3 DNA sequence: TGTGCCACCAGTGATTTGGAGGGGGATGAGCAGTTCTTC.

The chain is built from TRBV4-1 and TRBJ2-7; possibly TRBD2 for D (6 bases). The CDR3 loop spans 14 amino acids. Germline V gene lookup returns CDR1 MGHRA and CDR2 YSYEKL. Trimming removed 4 bases at V and 3 bases at J, with 13 bases between. CDR3: CASSPGTVVYEQYF. CDR3 in DNA: TGCGCCAGCAGCCCCGGGACTGTAGTCTACGAGCAGTACTTC.